The text below deals with one T cell receptor beta chain. Its antigen is not known. This sample is part of a study of cytomegalovirus exposure and HLA in healthy donors. General observations from the study: It was taken for granted in presence/absence analyses that sequencing depth across donors was roughly uniform. Follow-up analysis later connected one missense variant in DCLRE1C with trimming of TCR beta V- and J-genes. In all likelihood, a cluster of highly shared sequence variants was a sequencing artifact.

Use of 60 Vbeta and 13 Jbeta primers characterized the PCR. As originally analysed: As a later analysis found, there were tens of millions of unique TCR beta chains, of which 8.5 million to 14 million were shared. The protocol was immunoSEQ multiplex PCR, while the TCRdb copy is restricted to in-frame clones and leaves out a portion. That table gives V, J and clone size, and the DNA gave D and trimming. The sample carries under 200,000 clones, approximately 79% recorded once. From germline, CDR1 is SGHTS and CDR2 YDEGEE. Trimming took 4 bases from V and 0 from J, leaving 7 bases between them. The CDR3 runs 13 residues.

The TCR originated in a woman aged 40 to 49 in good health and CMV-seronegative. The rearrangement joins TRBV5-8 to TRBJ1-2; tentative D call: TRBD1 (6 bases). Material for sequencing was PBMCs. CDR3 nucleotides: TGTGCCAGCAGCAACAGGGCTAACTATGGCTACACCTTC. Residues: CASSNRANYGYTF. The full variable domain, its missing parts supplied by reference TRBV5-8 and TRBJ1-2, is EAGVTQSPTHLIKTRGQQATLRCSPISGHTSVYWYQQALGLGLQFLLWYDEGEERNRGNFPPRFSGRQFPNYSSELNVNALELEDSALYLCASSNRANYGYTFGSGTRLTVV.